One sample yielded the 26 T cell receptor beta chains listed below, sequenced in a study of shared clonotypes between healthy human individuals. Libraries were prepared by immunoSEQ multiplex PCR; TCRdb keeps only in-frame clonotypes and omits some of them. Found here are about 1.4 million clones, 95% to 97% of them singletons; the top ten hold approximately 1.1%. The source material was naive CD4+ T cells sorted from blood. Subset meaning: CD45RA+ positively selected. These receptors originate from a man between 25 and 39 years old in good health.

This clone has just a few counts. Within the sample, other DNA sequences also encode this same CDR3. The V call is TRBV7-9, the J call TRBJ2-5; weak D call: TRBD1 (6 bases). V was pared by 5 bases and J by 5 bases, with 9 bases between. Germline V lookup: CDR1 SEHNR, CDR2 FQNEAQ (reference sequence). This CDR3 has 12 residues. The CDR3 region is CASSPQGETQYF. As DNA, the CDR3 is TGTGCCAGCAGCCCTCAGGGGGAGACCCAGTACTTC. Drawing the rest from reference TRBV7-9 and TRBJ2-5, the complete variable domain is DTGVSQNPRHKITKRGQNVTFRCDPISEHNRLYWYRQTLGQGPEFLTYFQNEAQLEKSRLLSDRFSAERPKGSFSTLEIQRTEQGDSAMYLCASSPQGETQYFGPGTRLLVL.

The rearrangement joins TRBV18 to TRBJ2-7; 8 bases agree with TRBD2. Trimming removed 1 base from V and 2 bases from J; junction bases left unmatched: 7. CDR3 length: 16 amino acids. CDR1 is KGHSH and CDR2 is LQKENI in the germline V gene. The CDR3 spells CASSPLFREGPYEQYF. The CDR3 nucleotides read TGTGCCAGCTCACCACTGTTCCGGGAGGGCCCCTACGAGCAGTACTTC. The variable domain in full, completed from reference TRBV18 and TRBJ2-7, reads NAGVMQNPRHLVRRRGQEARLRCSPMKGHSHVYWYRQLPEEGLKFMVYLQKENIIDESGMPKERFSAEFPKEGPSILRIQQVVRGDSAAYFCASSPLFREGPYEQYFGPGTRLTVT.

CDR3 protein: CAWSDRRMGGYTF. The CDR3 DNA follows: TGTGCCTGGAGTGACAGGCGAATGGGTGGCTACACCTTC. The rearrangement uses TRBV30 and TRBJ1-2, with D possibly being TRBD1 (5 bases). The CDR3 is made up of 13 amino acids. Germline assignment: CDR1 GTSNPN and CDR2 SVGIG (reference sequence). V shed 1 base and J shed 7 bases, with 13 bases lying between them.

The rearrangement uses TRBV7-8 and TRBJ2-7, with a weak D call TRBD1 (5 bases). V was cut by 3 bases and J by 0 bases, with 9 bases left in between. The CDR3 contains 14 residues. Germline V gives CDR1 SGHVS, CDR2 FQNEAQ. The CDR3 spells CASSLITGSYEQYF. CDR3 DNA: TGTGCCAGCAGCTTGATTACAGGCTCCTACGAGCAGTACTTC.

This clone has only one observation. The chain couples TRBV18 to TRBJ1-4; TRBD1 is a possible D gene (5 bases). V was trimmed by 6 bases and J by 8 bases, leaving 16 bases between them. This CDR3 has 14 residues. Per germline, CDR1 KGHSH and CDR2 LQKENI. CDR3 loop: CASSPGRFREKLFF. The DNA for the CDR3 is TGTGCCAGCTCCCCGGGACGATTTCGAGAAAAACTGTTTTTT.

V and J are TRBV10-2 and TRBJ1-5, with D tentatively TRBD1 (6 bases). Between the trimmed V and J ends, which lost 6 bases and 4 bases, there was a span of 22 bases. The CDR3 spans 17 residues. Germline values: CDR1 WSHSY, CDR2 SAAADI. The CDR3: CASSHVWGWTENQPQHF. CDR3 nucleotide sequence: TGCGCCAGCAGCCATGTTTGGGGTTGGACAGAAAATCAGCCCCAGCATTTT.

The J gene is TRBJ1-3, the V gene TRBV6-5, with a possible D match to TRBD1 (5 bases). Per the germline V gene, CDR1 is MNHEY and CDR2 is SVGAGI. V was cut by 6 bases and J by 4 bases, with 10 bases left in between. The CDR3 has 13 residues. The CDR3 bases are TGTGCCAGCAGGGGGCCGTCGGGAAACACCATATATTTT. This encodes CASRGPSGNTIYF.

CDR3 loop: CASSQEIGGTGWTKNIQYF. Written as DNA, the CDR3 is TGTGCCAGCAGCCAAGAGATCGGGGGGACAGGGTGGACCAAAAACATTCAGTACTTC. The rearrangement joins TRBV4-2 to TRBJ2-4; 9 nucleotides line up with TRBD1. After removal of 0 bases from V and 2 bases from J, the junction contained 11 bases not matched to a gene. Per the germline V gene, CDR1 is LGHNA and CDR2 is YNFKEQ. The CDR3 spans 19 residues.

About this clone: Other DNA sequences in the sample encode the same CDR3. CDR3 in DNA: TGTGCCAGCAGTGCGAGCACAGATACGCAGTATTTT. This encodes CASSASTDTQYF. The chain links TRBV7-6 to TRBJ2-3; D remains ambiguous. V was clipped by 6 bases and J by 0 bases, with 4 bases between them. CDR1 is SGHVS, CDR2 FNYEAQ, per germline. The CDR3 extends over 12 amino acids.

J is TRBJ2-7 and V is TRBV11-3; TRBD1 might be the D (6 bases). V gave up 5 bases and J gave up 0 bases, with 11 bases separating them. Germline V CDR1 and CDR2: SGHNT, YENEEA. The CDR3 length is 14 residues. The CDR3 loop reads CASSRQANSYEQYF. As DNA, the CDR3 is TGTGCCAGCAGCCGACAGGCGAACTCCTACGAGCAGTACTTC.

This clone was detected a few times. J is TRBJ2-6 and V is TRBV27; D is unclear. Germline V gene lookup returns CDR1 MNHEY and CDR2 SMNVEV (reference sequence). The germline V and J ends were trimmed by 6 bases and 0 bases, with 3 bases remaining between them. The CDR3 runs 13 residues. CDR3 nucleotides: TGTGCCAGCAGCTACTCTGGGGCCAACGTCCTGACTTTC. Translating it yields CASSYSGANVLTF.

The rearrangement links TRBV11-2 to TRBJ2-5; D is unresolved. Germline lookup yields CDR1 SGHAT and CDR2 FQNNGV. Trimming stripped 6 bases from V and 1 base from J, with 12 bases between. CDR3 length: 14 residues. The CDR3 coding sequence is TGTGCCAGCAGAAGGAGAACGGTCCAAGAGACCCAGTACTTC. Translated: CASRRRTVQETQYF.

The count of this clone is one. This same CDR3 is encoded by further DNA sequences in the sample. The V call is TRBV28, the J call TRBJ1-3; maybe TRBD1 (5 bases). Germline-derived CDR1 and CDR2 are MDHEN and SYDVKM. Trimming cost V 5 bases and J 2 bases, with 7 bases left between them. CDR3 length: 13 amino acids. The CDR3, as DNA: TGTGCCAGCAGTCGACAGCCTGGAAACACCATATATTTT. It encodes CASSRQPGNTIYF.

The rearrangement links TRBV5-4 to TRBJ2-1; 8 bases line up with TRBD2. Germline V gene sequence: CDR1 SGHNT, CDR2 YYREEE (reference sequence). V shed 2 bases, J shed 6 bases, and the junction held 4 bases outside the gene matches. The CDR3 is 14 residues long. CDR3 in DNA: TGTGCCAGCAGCTTAGCTAGCGGGCGCAATGAGCAGTTCTTC. Residues: CASSLASGRNEQFF.

The chain is built from TRBV18 and TRBJ2-7, with 8 bases identical to TRBD1. Germline V gives CDR1 KGHSH, CDR2 LQKENI. Losses at the gene ends were 5 bases for V and 4 bases for J; bases not matched to a gene: 13. The CDR3 contains 16 residues. In DNA, the CDR3 is TGTGCCAGCTCATCAAGAGGGCAGGGGGCAAATTACGAGCAGTACTTC. It codes for CASSSRGQGANYEQYF.

The J gene is TRBJ2-2, the V gene TRBV29-1; D gene ambiguous. Trimming stripped 3 bases from V and 3 bases from J, with 8 bases between. Germline-derived CDR1 and CDR2 are SQVTM and ANQGSEA. This CDR3 is 13 amino acids long. CDR3 protein: CSVEVQHTGELFF. The CDR3 DNA reads as TGCAGCGTTGAGGTCCAACACACCGGGGAGCTGTTTTTT.

The chain is built from TRBV18 and TRBJ2-7, with a tentative D call TRBD1 (6 bases). The germline V and J ends were trimmed by 6 bases and 2 bases, with 14 bases remaining between them. Germline loops: CDR1 KGHSH, CDR2 LQKENI. CDR3 size: 14 residues. The CDR3 DNA follows: TGTGCCAGCTCCAGGGGAGCGCAAACCTACGAGCAGTACTTC. Translation: CASSRGAQTYEQYF.

This chain connects TRBV28 to TRBJ2-1; TRBD2 matches 14 bases. The CDR3 length is 16 residues. J lost 8 bases, V lost 6 bases, and 9 bases had no gene match. Germline assignment: CDR1 MDHEN and CDR2 SYDVKM. DNA of the CDR3: TGTGCCAGCAGGGTATTGGGGACTAGCGGGAGCGATGAGCAGTTCTTC. This gives the protein CASRVLGTSGSDEQFF.

The chain combines TRBV6-1 with TRBJ1-4, with 11 bases that match TRBD1. Unmatched junction bases numbered 7, after V lost 3 bases and J lost 7 bases. The germline gives CDR1 MNHNS, CDR2 SASEGT. This CDR3 is 16 amino acids long. The CDR3 here is CASSDAPGQGGEKLFF. The CDR3 DNA sequence: TGTGCCAGCAGTGATGCACCGGGACAGGGGGGTGAAAAACTGTTTTTT.

The J gene is TRBJ2-1, the V gene TRBV27; 9 bases match TRBD1. Germline CDR1 MNHEY, CDR2 SMNVEV (reference sequence). The CDR3 runs to 15 residues. V dropped 8 bases and J dropped 3; count of bases not matched to a gene: 8. The CDR3 DNA follows: TGTGCCAGCCGTATGCCGGGACAGGGCTACAATGAGCAGTTCTTC. Translated: CASRMPGQGYNEQFF.

This chain joins TRBV18 and TRBJ2-2, with 10 bases lining up with TRBD2. Trimming at V came to 3 bases and at J to 6 bases, leaving 4 bases not matched to a gene. The CDR3 extends over 15 amino acids. CDR1 is KGHSH, CDR2 LQKENI, per germline. CDR3 sequence (DNA): TGTGCCAGCTCACCCACTAGCGGGACCGCCGGGGAGCTGTTTTTT. It encodes CASSPTSGTAGELFF.

J is TRBJ2-3 and V is TRBV15, with 14 positions matching TRBD2. The CDR3 consists of 19 residues. From germline, CDR1 is LNHNV and CDR2 YYDKDF (reference sequence). V was clipped by 3 bases and J by 2 bases; unmatched bases: 10. The CDR3 nucleotides read TGTGCCACCAGCAGCTCCGGGACTAGCGGGAGTAGGTTCACAGATACGCAGTATTTT. Protein: CATSSSGTSGSRFTDTQYF.

In DNA form, the CDR3 reads TGCGCCAGCAGTTCGGGACTAGCGGGGCACGAGCAGTACTTC. Amino acids: CASSSGLAGHEQYF. This chain links TRBV5-1 with TRBJ2-7; 13 bases line up with TRBD2. This CDR3 is 14 amino acids long. Losses at the gene ends were 5 bases for V and 5 bases for J; bases not matched to a gene: 4. CDR1 is SGHRS, CDR2 YFSETQ, per germline.

The chain has TRBV5-4 and TRBJ1-1; D uncertain. The germline V and J ends were trimmed by 1 base and 6 bases, with 16 bases remaining between them. Germline V lookup: CDR1 SGHNT, CDR2 YYREEE (reference sequence). There are 15 residues in the CDR3. The CDR3 DNA sequence: TGTGCCAGCAGCTTGTCTGATACCCCCACGGCTGAAGCTTTCTTT. Its protein product is CASSLSDTPTAEAFF.

The chain uses TRBV18 and TRBJ2-3; perhaps D is TRBD1 or TRBD2 (5 bases each). The CDR3 consists of 13 residues. Trimming left V 5 bases short and J 7 bases short, with 13 bases between. CDR1 is KGHSH, CDR2 LQKENI, per germline. The CDR3 reads CASSNTGTHTQYF. For the CDR3, the DNA is TGTGCCAGCTCAAACACCGGGACCCATACGCAGTATTTT.

CDR3 sequence (DNA): TGTGCCACCAGCGGAGGGACTAGCGGCAACAATGAGCAGTTCTTC. This translates into CATSGGTSGNNEQFF. This chain connects TRBV15 to TRBJ2-1, with 11 bases fitting TRBD2. This CDR3 comprises 15 residues. CDR1 is LNHNV and CDR2 is YYDKDF in the germline V gene (reference sequence). V was clipped by 5 bases and J by 5 bases; unmatched bases: 5.